This T cell receptor (beta chain) was obtained from a study of regulatory T cells in long-lasting Graves disease. The CDR3 has 16 residues. V shed 1 base, J shed 6 bases, and the junction held 7 bases outside the gene matches. CDR1 and CDR2 from the germline V gene are SGHAT and FQNNGV. Sample time point: newly diagnosed GD, antithyroid drugs for less than 3 months. Construction of the TCR library relied on RNA isolated from PBMCs. According to the study, TCR beta libraries were built with iRepertoire HTBI primers and CDR3-region Arm-PCR. TCRdb used MiXCR to reprocess the multiplex PCR reads, holding one entry per CDR3 protein. The sample holds some 410,000 distinct CDR3 sequences, approximately 16% seen once. About this clonotype itself: The likely explanation is a read error, given a far larger clone one base away.

The same specimen was also included in a second study, on T cells in Graves' hyperthyroidism and ophthalmopathy.

Material: peripheral blood mononuclear cells (PBMCs), obtained at new diagnosis, from a patient treated with antithyroid drugs. The chain joins TRBV11-2 to TRBJ2-1, with 9 bases identical to TRBD1. This clonotype was sampled from a young woman with Graves disease. CDR3 sequence (DNA): TGTGCCAGCAGCTTAGTGGGGGGACAGGGAGGCAATGAGCAGTTCTTC. Its protein is CASSLVGGQGGNEQFF.